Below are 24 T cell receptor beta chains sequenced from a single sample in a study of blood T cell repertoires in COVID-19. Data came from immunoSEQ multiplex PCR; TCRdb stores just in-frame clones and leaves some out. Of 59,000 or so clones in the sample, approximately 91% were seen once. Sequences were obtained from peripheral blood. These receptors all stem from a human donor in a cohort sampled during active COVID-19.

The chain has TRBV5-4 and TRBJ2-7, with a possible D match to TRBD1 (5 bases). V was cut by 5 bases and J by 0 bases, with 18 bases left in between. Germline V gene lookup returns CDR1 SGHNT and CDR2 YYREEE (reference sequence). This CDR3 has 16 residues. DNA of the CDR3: TGTGCCAGCAGTTCGGTGGCAGGGATTGTCTCCTACGAGCAGTACTTC. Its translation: CASSSVAGIVSYEQYF.

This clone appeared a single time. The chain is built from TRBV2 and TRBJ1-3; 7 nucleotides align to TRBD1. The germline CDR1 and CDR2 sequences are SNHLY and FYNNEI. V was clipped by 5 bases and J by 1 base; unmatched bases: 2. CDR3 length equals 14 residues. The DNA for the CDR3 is TGTGCCAGCAGTAGGACAGGTTCTGGAAACACCATATATTTT. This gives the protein CASSRTGSGNTIYF.

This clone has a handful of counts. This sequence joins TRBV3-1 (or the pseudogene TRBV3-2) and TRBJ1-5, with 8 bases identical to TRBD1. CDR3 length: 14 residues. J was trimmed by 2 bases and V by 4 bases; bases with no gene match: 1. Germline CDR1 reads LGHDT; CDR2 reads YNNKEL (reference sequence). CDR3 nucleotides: TGTGCCAGCAGCCCGGGACAGGGCAATCAGCCCCAGCATTTT. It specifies CASSPGQGNQPQHF.

In nucleotides, the CDR3 is TGTGCCAGCAGCTTAGGCCGGGGTGCGCAGTATTTT. Its protein product is CASSLGRGAQYF. V gene TRBV7-9 combines with J gene TRBJ2-3, with a tentative D call TRBD2 (5 bases). The CDR3 is 12 residues long. CDR1 is SEHNR and CDR2 is FQNEAQ in the germline V gene (reference sequence). Trimming left V 1 base short and J 10 bases short, with 9 bases between.

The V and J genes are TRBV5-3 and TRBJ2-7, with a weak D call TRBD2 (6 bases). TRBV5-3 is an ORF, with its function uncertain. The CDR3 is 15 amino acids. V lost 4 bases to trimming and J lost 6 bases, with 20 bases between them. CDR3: CARSPVGCGVFEQYF. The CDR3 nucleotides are TGTGCCAGAAGCCCGGTGGGTTGCGGGGTCTTCGAGCAGTACTTC.

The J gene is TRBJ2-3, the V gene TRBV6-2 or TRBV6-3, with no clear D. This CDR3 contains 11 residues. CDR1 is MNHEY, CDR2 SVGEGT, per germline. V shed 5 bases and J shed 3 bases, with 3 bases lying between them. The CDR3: CASSHTDTQYF. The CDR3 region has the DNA TGTGCCAGCAGTCATACAGATACGCAGTATTTT.

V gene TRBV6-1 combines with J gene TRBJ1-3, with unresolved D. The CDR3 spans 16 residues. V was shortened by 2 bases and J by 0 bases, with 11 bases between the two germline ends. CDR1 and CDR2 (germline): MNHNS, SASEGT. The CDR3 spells CASSETARSSGNTIYF. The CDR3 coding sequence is TGTGCCAGCAGTGAAACCGCCCGGAGCTCTGGAAACACCATATATTTT.

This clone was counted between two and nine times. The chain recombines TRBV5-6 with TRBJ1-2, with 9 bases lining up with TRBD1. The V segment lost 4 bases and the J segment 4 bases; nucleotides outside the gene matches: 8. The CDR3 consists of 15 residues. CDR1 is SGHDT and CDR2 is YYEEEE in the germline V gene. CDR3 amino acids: CASSITGGGGYGYTF. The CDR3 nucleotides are TGTGCCAGCAGCATTACAGGGGGCGGCGGCTATGGCTACACCTTC.

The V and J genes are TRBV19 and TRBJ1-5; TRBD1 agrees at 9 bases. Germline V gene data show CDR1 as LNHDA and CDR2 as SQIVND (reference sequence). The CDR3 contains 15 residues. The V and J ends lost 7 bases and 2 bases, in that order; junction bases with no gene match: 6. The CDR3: CASNRGQGGNQPQHF. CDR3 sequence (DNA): TGTGCCAGTAACAGGGGACAGGGCGGCAATCAGCCCCAGCATTTT. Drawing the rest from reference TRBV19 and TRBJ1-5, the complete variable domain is DGGITQSPKYLFRKEGQNVTLSCEQNLNHDAMYWYRQDPGQGLRLIYYSQIVNDFQKGDIAEGYSVSREKKESFPLTVTSAQKNPTAFYLCASNRGQGGNQPQHFGDGTRLSIL.

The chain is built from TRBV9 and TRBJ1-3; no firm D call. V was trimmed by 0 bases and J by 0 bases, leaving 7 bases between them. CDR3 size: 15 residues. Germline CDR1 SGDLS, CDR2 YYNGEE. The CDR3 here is CASSVEMSSGNTIYF. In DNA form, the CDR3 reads TGTGCCAGCAGCGTAGAAATGAGCTCTGGAAACACCATATATTTT.

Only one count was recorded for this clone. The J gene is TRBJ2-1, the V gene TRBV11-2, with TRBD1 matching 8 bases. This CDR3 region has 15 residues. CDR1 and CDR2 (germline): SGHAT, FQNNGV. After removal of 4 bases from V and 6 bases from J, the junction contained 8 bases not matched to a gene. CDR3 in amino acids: CASSSSRGRGNEQFF. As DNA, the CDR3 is TGTGCCAGCAGCTCTAGCAGGGGGCGCGGCAATGAGCAGTTCTTC.

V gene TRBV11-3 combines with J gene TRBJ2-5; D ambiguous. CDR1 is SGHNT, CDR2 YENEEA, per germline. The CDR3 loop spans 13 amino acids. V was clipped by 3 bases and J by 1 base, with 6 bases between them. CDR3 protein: CASSFNIQETQYF. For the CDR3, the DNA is TGTGCCAGCAGCTTTAATATCCAAGAGACCCAGTACTTC.

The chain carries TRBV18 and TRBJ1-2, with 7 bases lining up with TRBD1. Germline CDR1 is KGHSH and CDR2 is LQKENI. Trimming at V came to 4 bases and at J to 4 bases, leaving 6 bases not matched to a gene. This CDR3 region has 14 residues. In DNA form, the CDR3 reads TGTGCCAGCTCACGGCAGGGGGAAACCTATGGCTACACCTTC. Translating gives CASSRQGETYGYTF.

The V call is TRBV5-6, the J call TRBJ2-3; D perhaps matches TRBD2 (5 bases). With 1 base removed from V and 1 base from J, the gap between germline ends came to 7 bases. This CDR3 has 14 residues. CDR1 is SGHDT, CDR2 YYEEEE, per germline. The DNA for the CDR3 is TGTGCCAGCAGCTTGTTGCGGGGCACAGATACGCAGTATTTT. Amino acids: CASSLLRGTDTQYF.

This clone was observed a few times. CDR3 region: CSVVQGSKYEQYF. The CDR3 DNA reads as TGCAGCGTTGTGCAGGGGAGTAAGTACGAGCAGTACTTC. The chain links TRBV29-1 to TRBJ2-7; D perhaps matches TRBD1 (6 bases). Looked up from germline, CDR1 is SQVTM and CDR2 is ANQGSEA. Trimming pared 4 bases from V and 4 bases from J, leaving 14 bases between. CDR3 size: 13 residues.

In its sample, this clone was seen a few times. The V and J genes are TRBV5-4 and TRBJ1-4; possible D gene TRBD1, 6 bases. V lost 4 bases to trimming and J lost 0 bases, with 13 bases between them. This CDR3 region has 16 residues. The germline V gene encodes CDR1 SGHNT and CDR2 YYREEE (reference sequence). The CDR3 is CASSPGQTATNEKLFF. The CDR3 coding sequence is TGTGCCAGCAGCCCTGGACAGACGGCAACTAATGAAAAACTGTTTTTT.

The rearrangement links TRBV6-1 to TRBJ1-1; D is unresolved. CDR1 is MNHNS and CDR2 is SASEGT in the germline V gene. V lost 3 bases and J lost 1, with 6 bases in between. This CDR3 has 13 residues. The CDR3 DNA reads TGTGCCAGCAGTGATATTAAGAACACTGAAGCTTTCTTT. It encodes CASSDIKNTEAFF.

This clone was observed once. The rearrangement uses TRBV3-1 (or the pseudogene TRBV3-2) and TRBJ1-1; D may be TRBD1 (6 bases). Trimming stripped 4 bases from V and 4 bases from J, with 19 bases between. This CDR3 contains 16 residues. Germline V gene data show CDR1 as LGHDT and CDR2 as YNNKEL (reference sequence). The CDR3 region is CASSPTGPIEGTEAFF. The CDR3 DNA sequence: TGTGCCAGCAGCCCGACAGGCCCGATCGAGGGCACTGAAGCTTTCTTT.

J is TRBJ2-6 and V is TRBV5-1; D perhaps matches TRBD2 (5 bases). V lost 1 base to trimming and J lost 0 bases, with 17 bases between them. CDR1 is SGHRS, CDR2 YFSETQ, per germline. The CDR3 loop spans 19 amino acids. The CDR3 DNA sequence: TGCGCCAGCAGCTTGACCCTTCGGCGGGCGGGCTCTGGGGCCAACGTCCTGACTTTC. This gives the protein CASSLTLRRAGSGANVLTF.

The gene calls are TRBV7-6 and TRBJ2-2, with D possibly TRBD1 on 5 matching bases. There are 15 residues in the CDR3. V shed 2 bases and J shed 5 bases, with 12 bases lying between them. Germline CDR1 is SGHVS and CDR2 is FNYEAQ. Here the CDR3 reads CASSLLTEATGELFF. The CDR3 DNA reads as TGTGCCAGCAGCTTATTGACAGAAGCTACCGGGGAGCTGTTTTTT. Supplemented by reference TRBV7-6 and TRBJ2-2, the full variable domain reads GAGVSQSPRYKVTKRGQDVALRCDPISGHVSLYWYRQALGQGPEFLTYFNYEAQQDKSGLPNDRFSAERPEGSISTLTIQRTEQRDSAMYRCASSLLTEATGELFFGEGSRLTVL.

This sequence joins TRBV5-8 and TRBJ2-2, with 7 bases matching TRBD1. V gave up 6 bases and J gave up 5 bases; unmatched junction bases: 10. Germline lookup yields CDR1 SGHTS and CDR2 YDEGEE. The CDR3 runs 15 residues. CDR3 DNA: TGTGCCAGCAACGCCGGGACAGCCTCGACCGGGGAGCTGTTTTTT. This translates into CASNAGTASTGELFF.

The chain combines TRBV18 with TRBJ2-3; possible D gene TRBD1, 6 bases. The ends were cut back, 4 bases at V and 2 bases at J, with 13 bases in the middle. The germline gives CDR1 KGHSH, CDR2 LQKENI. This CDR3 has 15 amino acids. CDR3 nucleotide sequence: TGTGCCAGCTCACAAACCGGGACACTCACAGATACGCAGTATTTT. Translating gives CASSQTGTLTDTQYF.

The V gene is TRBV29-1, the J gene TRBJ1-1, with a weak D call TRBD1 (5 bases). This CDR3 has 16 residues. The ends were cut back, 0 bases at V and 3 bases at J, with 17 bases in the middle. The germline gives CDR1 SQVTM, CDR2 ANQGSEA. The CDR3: CSVEDGVTEGDTEAFF. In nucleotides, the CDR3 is TGCAGCGTTGAAGATGGGGTGACAGAAGGCGACACTGAAGCTTTCTTT.

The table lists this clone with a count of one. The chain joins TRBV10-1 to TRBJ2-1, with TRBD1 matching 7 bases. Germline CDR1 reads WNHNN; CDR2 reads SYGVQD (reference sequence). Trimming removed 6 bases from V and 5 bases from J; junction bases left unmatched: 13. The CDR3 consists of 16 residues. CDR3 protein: CASSHRGLVSDNEQFF. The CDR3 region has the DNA TGCGCCAGCAGCCACAGGGGTCTAGTTTCGGACAATGAGCAGTTCTTC.